This T cell receptor (beta chain) was documented in a study of cytomegalovirus exposure and HLA in healthy donors. Trimming removed 4 bases from V and 4 bases from J, with 11 bases in between. This CDR3 region has 13 residues. Germline V gene lookup returns CDR1 LNHNV and CDR2 YYDKDF (reference sequence). Of note for this clone: Its antigen is not identified.

The PCR ran on 60 Vbeta and 13 Jbeta primers. This table comes from immunoSEQ multiplex PCR, and its TCRdb copy is limited to in-frame clones, with some not included. The table records about 43,000 clones, roughly 51% of them present only once. Study observations and caveats: Confirmation in vitro established that three CMV-associated chains were specific for CMV antigens. CMV serostatus was the only immune exposure information that was available. With further analysis later on, most CMV-associated TCR beta chains appeared HLA-restricted. In a later analysis, at a false discovery rate of 0.05, roughly 16,000 TCR beta sequences matched HLA alleles.

The sequencing input was PBMCs. The sequence was obtained from a man between 60 and 75 years old in good health and CMV-seronegative. The chain is built from TRBV15 and TRBJ2-7; TRBD1 is a possible D gene (6 bases). The CDR3 sequence is CATSIITGYEQYF. The CDR3 DNA reads TGTGCCACCAGCATAATTACAGGGTACGAGCAGTACTTC.